A selection of T cell receptor beta chains follows, all from one sample in a study of lymphopenia after photon versus proton radiotherapy. Sequenced by immunoSEQ multiplex PCR; TCRdb stores in-frame clones only, minus some. The profile covers 50,000 to 65,000 clones, with roughly 90% appearing a single time and 10% to 15% taken by the ten largest. The material sequenced was peripheral blood, taken from a patient treated with proton-based radiotherapy. Source of these receptors: a man at least 80 years old with esophageal cancer. The CDR3 runs from the conserved cysteine through the conserved F or W. The order of the fields is D gene, CDR3 length, J gene, clone size, V gene, CDR3 DNA, CDR3 protein. A D gene is named only where the DNA matches it firmly. For some rows the clone size is stated as once, few or many, or as a class when expanded; others skip it.

. | 15 | TRBJ2-7 | . | TRBV7-2 | TGTGCCAGCAGCTTAGCGGGAAACAGGGCCTACGAGCAGTACTTC | CASSLAGNRAYEQYF
TRBD1 | 14 | TRBJ1-4 | . | TRBV18 | TGTGCCAGCTCGTCCGGGACAGGGGCTGAAAAACTGTTTTTT | CASSSGTGAEKLFF
. | 15 | TRBJ2-1 | . | TRBV4-3 | TGCGCCAGCAGCCCCCTGGCGGCCTCTCACAATGAGCAGTTCTTC | CASSPLAASHNEQFF
. | 15 | TRBJ1-4 | . | TRBV7-9 | TGTGCCAGCAGCTTAGTCAGCCCAACTAATGAAAAACTGTTTTTT | CASSLVSPTNEKLFF
. | 15 | TRBJ2-1 | . | TRBV5-1 | TGCGCCAGCAGCTTGCAGGGGGGCTCCTACAATGAGCAGTTCTTC | CASSLQGGSYNEQFF
. | 15 | TRBJ2-3 | . | TRBV11-3 | TGTGCCAGCAGCTGGGGGCGAACTAGCACAGATACGCAGTATTTT | CASSWGRTSTDTQYF
TRBD2 | 14 | TRBJ2-7 | . | TRBV27 | TGTGCCAGCACCCCAGCGGGAGGGCTGGGGGAGCAGTACTTC | CASTPAGGLGEQYF
. | 11 | TRBJ1-1 | . | TRBV7-9 | TGTGCCAGCAGCCAGACAGGTGAAGCTTTCTTT | CASSQTGEAFF
. | 14 | TRBJ1-6 | few | TRBV6-5 | TGTGCCAGCAGTCCGACAGGAGACAATTCACCCCTCCACTTT | CASSPTGDNSPLHF
. | 13 | TRBJ1-6 | once | TRBV19 | TGTGCCAGTAGTTCCCGGCAAGATTCACCCCTCCACTTT | CASSSRQDSPLHF
TRBD1 | 18 | TRBJ2-2 | . | TRBV18 | TGTGCCAGCTCACCGCAAATCAGGACAGGGAGTAACACCGGGGAGCTGTTTTTT | CASSPQIRTGSNTGELFF